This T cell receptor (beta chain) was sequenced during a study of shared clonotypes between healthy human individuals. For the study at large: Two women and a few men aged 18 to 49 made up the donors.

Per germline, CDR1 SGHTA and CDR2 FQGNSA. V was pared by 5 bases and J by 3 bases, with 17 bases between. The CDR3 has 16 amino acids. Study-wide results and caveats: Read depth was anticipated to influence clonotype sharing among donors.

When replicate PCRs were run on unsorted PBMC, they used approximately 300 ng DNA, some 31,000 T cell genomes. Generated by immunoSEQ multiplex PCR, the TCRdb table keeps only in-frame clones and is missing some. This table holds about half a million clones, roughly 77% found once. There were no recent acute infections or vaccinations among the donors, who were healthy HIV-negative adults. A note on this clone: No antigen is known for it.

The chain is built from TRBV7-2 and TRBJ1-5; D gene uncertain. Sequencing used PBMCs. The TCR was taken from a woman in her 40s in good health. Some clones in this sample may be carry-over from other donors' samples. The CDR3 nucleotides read TGTGCCAGCAGCCCTGGGTCGGGAGTGGACAATCAGCCCCAGCATTTT. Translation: CASSPGSGVDNQPQHF.